The 11 T cell receptor beta chains presented below share a single source sample, sequenced in a study of T cell responses to AZD1222 COVID-19 vaccine. The data were produced by immunoSEQ multiplex PCR, yet TCRdb's version contains in-frame clones alone and is incomplete. The sample shows 100,000 to 150,000 clones, 80% to 90% of them seen only once. Specimen: peripheral blood, collected on day 0 of AZD1222 vaccination. Receptors were obtained from an adult in good health.

V gene TRBV7-9 combines with J gene TRBJ1-1; 7 bases are a match to TRBD1. The CDR3 totals 14 residues. Germline CDR1 SEHNR, CDR2 FQNEAQ (reference sequence). After removal of 7 bases from V and 2 bases from J, the junction contained 7 bases not matched to a gene. CDR3 region: CASTTDRRNTEAFF. CDR3 in DNA: TGTGCCAGCACCACGGACAGGCGTAACACTGAAGCTTTCTTT.

This clone has a handful of counts. The rearrangement joins TRBV12-3 or TRBV12-4 to TRBJ2-7; D unclear. CDR3 length: 12 residues. V shed 8 bases and J shed 3 bases, with 11 bases lying between them. CDR3 region: CASGFWGYEQYF. The CDR3 bases are TGTGCCAGCGGGTTCTGGGGCTACGAGCAGTACTTC.

The J gene is TRBJ2-7, the V gene TRBV2; TRBD1 is a possible D gene (5 bases). Per the germline V gene, CDR1 is SNHLY and CDR2 is FYNNEI. This CDR3 comprises 12 residues. The V and J ends lost 7 bases and 2 bases respectively, with 9 bases between them. CDR3 amino acids: CASNRQTYEQYF. As DNA, the CDR3 is TGTGCCAGCAATCGACAGACCTACGAGCAGTACTTC.

This rearrangement joins TRBV7-9 to TRBJ2-7; D is ambiguous. Germline values: CDR1 SEHNR, CDR2 FQNEAQ (reference sequence). V dropped 4 bases and J dropped 2 bases, with 15 bases sitting between them. The CDR3 extends over 15 amino acids. The CDR3 loop is CASSYLAFFPYEQYF. The CDR3 nucleotides are TGTGCCAGCAGCTACTTAGCATTTTTCCCCTACGAGCAGTACTTC. Based on the CDR3 plus reference TRBV7-9 and TRBJ2-7, the full variable domain is DTGVSQNPRHKITKRGQNVTFRCDPISEHNRLYWYRQTLGQGPEFLTYFQNEAQLEKSRLLSDRFSAERPKGSFSTLEIQRTEQGDSAMYLCASSYLAFFPYEQYFGPGTRLTVT.

The chain employs TRBV5-1 and TRBJ1-6; maybe TRBD1 (5 bases). The V gene's germline CDR1 is SGHRS and CDR2 YFSETQ. The CDR3 spans 14 residues. Trimming left V 4 bases short and J 7 bases short, with 12 bases between. DNA for the CDR3: TGCGCCAGCAGCGAGGGACTGCTGAATTCACCCCTCCACTTT. Protein: CASSEGLLNSPLHF.

The V call is TRBV28, the J call TRBJ1-1; D is possibly TRBD1 (5 bases). Germline loops: CDR1 MDHEN, CDR2 SYDVKM. Between the trimmed V and J ends, which lost 7 bases and 3 bases, there was a span of 12 bases. The CDR3 totals 13 residues. The CDR3 bases are TGTGCCAGCATATCTGGGGGGTACACTGAAGCTTTCTTT. Amino acids: CASISGGYTEAFF.

The rearrangement uses TRBV5-4 and TRBJ2-7; possible D gene TRBD1, 6 bases. The CDR3 is 14 residues long. In germline, CDR1 is SGHNT, CDR2 YYREEE (reference sequence). V was shortened by 4 bases and J by 3 bases, with 14 bases between the two germline ends. CDR3 in amino acids: CASSLPTRGYEQYF. CDR3 sequence (DNA): TGTGCCAGCAGCCTCCCCACCAGGGGCTACGAGCAGTACTTC.

Here the CDR3 reads CASSQVGDGTSFVEQYF. The CDR3 nucleotides are TGTGCCAGCAGCCAAGTTGGGGACGGGACTAGCTTCGTCGAGCAGTACTTC. V and J are TRBV4-2 and TRBJ2-7; 9 nucleotides line up with TRBD2. With V trimmed by 1 base and J by 6 bases, 13 bases remained unmatched. Looked up from germline, CDR1 is LGHNA and CDR2 is YNFKEQ. This CDR3 has 17 residues.

This clone has just one count. The V gene is TRBV5-4, the J gene TRBJ2-1; TRBD2 matches 12 bases. The CDR3 has 18 residues. Unmatched junction bases numbered 9, after V lost 4 bases and J lost 1 base. Germline CDR1 reads SGHNT; CDR2 reads YYREEE (reference sequence). Written as DNA, the CDR3 is TGTGCCAGCAGCCGGGGGCTAGCGGGAGGGCCGTCCTACAATGAGCAGTTCTTC. Its protein is CASSRGLAGGPSYNEQFF.

A remark on this clone: The same CDR3 arises from other DNA sequences in this sample as well. The rearrangement joins TRBV5-6 to TRBJ1-2; 11 nucleotides agree with TRBD1. The junction had 3 bases not matched to a gene; V was cut back by 3 bases and J by 5 bases. Germline V gene lookup returns CDR1 SGHDT and CDR2 YYEEEE. CDR3 length: 14 amino acids. DNA for the CDR3: TGTGCCAGCAGCTCCGGGACAGGGGGATATGGCTACACCTTC. Translated, it gives CASSSGTGGYGYTF. Full variable domain (outside the CDR3, taken from reference TRBV5-6 and TRBJ1-2): DAGVTQSPTHLIKTRGQQVTLRCSPKSGHDTVSWYQQALGQGPQFIFQYYEEEERQRGNFPDRFSGHQFPNYSSELNVNALLLGDSALYLCASSSGTGGYGYTFGSGTRLTVV.

J is TRBJ1-1 and V is TRBV29-1, with D tentatively TRBD1 (5 bases). The CDR3 extends over 15 amino acids. Germline CDR1 and CDR2: SQVTM and ANQGSEA. With 3 bases removed from V and 4 bases from J, the gap between germline ends came to 18 bases. CDR3 bases: TGCAGCGTTGAGTTCGGGGGTGGACTTGCCACTGAAGCTTTCTTT. Its translation: CSVEFGGGLATEAFF.